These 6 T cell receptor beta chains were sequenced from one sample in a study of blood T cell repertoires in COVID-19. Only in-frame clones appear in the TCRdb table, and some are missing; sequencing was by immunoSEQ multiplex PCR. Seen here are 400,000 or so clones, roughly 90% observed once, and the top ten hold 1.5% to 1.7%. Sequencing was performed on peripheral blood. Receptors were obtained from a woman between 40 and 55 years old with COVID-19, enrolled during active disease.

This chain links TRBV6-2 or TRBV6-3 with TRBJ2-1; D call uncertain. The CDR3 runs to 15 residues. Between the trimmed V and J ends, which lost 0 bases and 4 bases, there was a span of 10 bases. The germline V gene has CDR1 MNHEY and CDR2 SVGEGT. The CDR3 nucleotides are TGTGCCAGCAGTTACTCGACACCAACTTACAATGAGCAGTTCTTC. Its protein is CASSYSTPTYNEQFF.

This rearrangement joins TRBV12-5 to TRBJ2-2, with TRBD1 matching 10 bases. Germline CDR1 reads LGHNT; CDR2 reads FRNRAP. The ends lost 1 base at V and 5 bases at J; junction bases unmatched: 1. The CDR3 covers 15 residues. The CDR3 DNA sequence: TGTGCTAGTGGTTTGGGACAGGGGGCAACCGGGGAGCTGTTTTTT. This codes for CASGLGQGATGELFF.

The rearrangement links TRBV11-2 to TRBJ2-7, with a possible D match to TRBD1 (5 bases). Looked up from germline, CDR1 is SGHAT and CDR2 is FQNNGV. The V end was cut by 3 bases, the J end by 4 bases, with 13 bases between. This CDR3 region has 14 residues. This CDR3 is CASSFPGQLYEQYF. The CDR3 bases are TGTGCCAGCAGCTTTCCAGGGCAGCTTTACGAGCAGTACTTC.

CDR3 nucleotides: TGTGCCAGTGGGACCTCAGGGAGGGGGGAGCAGTACTTC. It yields the protein CASGTSGRGEQYF. V and J are TRBV4-2 and TRBJ2-7, with a possible D match to TRBD2 (7 bases). This CDR3 has 13 residues. CDR1 LGHNA and CDR2 YNFKEQ come from the germline V gene. The V gene lost 9 bases and the J gene lost 7 bases, with 19 bases spanning the gap.

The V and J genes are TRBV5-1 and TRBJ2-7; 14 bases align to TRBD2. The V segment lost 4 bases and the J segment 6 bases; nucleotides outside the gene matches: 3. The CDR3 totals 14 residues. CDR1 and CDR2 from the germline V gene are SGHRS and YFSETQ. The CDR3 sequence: CASSRGTSGSEQYF. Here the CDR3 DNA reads TGCGCCAGCAGCCGAGGGACTAGCGGGAGCGAGCAGTACTTC.

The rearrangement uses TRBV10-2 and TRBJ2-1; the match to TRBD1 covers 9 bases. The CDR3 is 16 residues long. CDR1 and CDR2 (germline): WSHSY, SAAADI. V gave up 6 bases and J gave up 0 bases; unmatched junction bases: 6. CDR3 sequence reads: CASRTGTGTSYNEQFF. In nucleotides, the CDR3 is TGCGCCAGCAGAACCGGGACAGGGACCTCCTACAATGAGCAGTTCTTC.